This T cell receptor (beta chain) stems from a study of blood T cell repertoires in COVID-19. V shed 2 bases and J 3 bases; nucleotides not matched to a gene: 12. This CDR3 is built from 18 residues. Germline values: CDR1 MNHNS, CDR2 SASEGT. TCRdb's copy holds only in-frame clones and misses some; the assay was immunoSEQ multiplex PCR. This sample yields about 60,000 clones, of which around 90% are seen a single time; roughly a tenth belongs to the top ten. The sequence derives from a human donor with acute or convalescent COVID-19. The donor label of this sample is uncertain. Sequencing was performed on peripheral blood. The V call is TRBV6-1, the J call TRBJ1-1, with 10 bases that match TRBD1. The CDR3 nucleotides are TGTGCCAGCAGTGAAATTTATGGACAGGGGGGTAGGGACACTGAAGCTTTCTTT. Protein: CASSEIYGQGGRDTEAFF.